Below, 24 T cell receptor beta chains from the same sample are listed, as sequenced in a study of blood T cell repertoires in COVID-19. Sequenced by immunoSEQ multiplex PCR; TCRdb stores in-frame clones only, minus some. The sample lists about 240,000 clones, more than 75% seen once, with 0.99% in the top ten. Sequenced material: peripheral blood. The receptors were sampled from a middle-aged woman who had recovered from COVID-19.

This chain links TRBV25-1 with TRBJ1-1, with D hard to call. Germline-derived CDR1 and CDR2 are MGHDK and SYGVNS. CDR3 size: 16 residues. Trimming cost V 3 bases and J 4 bases, with 18 bases left between them. The CDR3 region is CASSDRRRALGTEAFF. The CDR3 region has the DNA TGTGCCAGCAGTGATAGAAGGAGGGCCCTCGGCACTGAAGCTTTCTTT.

V gene TRBV7-2 combines with J gene TRBJ2-3; unclear D gene. Per germline, CDR1 SGHTA and CDR2 FQGNSA. V gave up 6 bases and J gave up 2 bases, with 9 bases separating them. This CDR3 has 13 amino acids. CDR3 DNA sequence: TGTGCCAGCAGGTCCGGGTCCACAGATACGCAGTATTTT. The encoded protein is CASRSGSTDTQYF.

The chain combines TRBV5-1 with TRBJ1-1; TRBD1 is a possible D gene (6 bases). With 4 bases removed from V and 3 bases from J, the gap between germline ends came to 19 bases. Looked up from germline, CDR1 is SGHRS and CDR2 is YFSETQ. The CDR3 has 16 amino acids. CDR3 residues: CASSPRAPGVDTEAFF. The CDR3 nucleotides read TGCGCCAGCAGCCCCCGGGCCCCAGGGGTGGACACTGAAGCTTTCTTT.

The chain has TRBV24-1 and TRBJ2-1; 7 bases map to TRBD2. With 7 bases clipped from V and 6 bases from J, the junction kept 29 bases outside the gene matches. The CDR3 contains 21 residues. Germline loops: CDR1 KGHDR, CDR2 SFDVKD. CDR3 in DNA: TGTGCCACCAGCCTGGGGCTAGCCGAAACTTTTTTGACCCCGGGGGGCAATGAGCAGTTCTTC. It is translated as CATSLGLAETFLTPGGNEQFF.

The chain links TRBV7-3 to TRBJ2-1; a possible D gene is TRBD2 (8 bases). With 5 bases removed from V and 8 bases from J, the gap between germline ends came to 31 bases. Germline CDR1 reads SGHTA; CDR2 reads FQGTGA. The CDR3 is 19 amino acids. This chain's CDR3 is CASSGRGRDWREAAHEQFF. The CDR3 DNA sequence: TGTGCCAGCAGCGGGAGGGGGCGCGATTGGCGGGAGGCGGCCCATGAGCAGTTCTTC.

The rearrangement uses TRBV5-5 and TRBJ1-1, with TRBD1 matching 7 bases. The V gene's germline CDR1 is SGHKS and CDR2 YYEKEE (reference sequence). The CDR3 is made up of 15 amino acids. With V trimmed by 1 base and J by 3 bases, 6 bases remained unmatched. The CDR3 is CASSLLGGGYTEAFF. The CDR3 nucleotides are TGTGCCAGCAGCTTGCTAGGAGGGGGCTACACTGAAGCTTTCTTT.

This clone is a singleton in its sample. This sequence joins TRBV5-6 and TRBJ2-7; D is unresolved. Germline values: CDR1 SGHDT, CDR2 YYEEEE. Deletions cut 0 bases from V and 3 bases from J, with 4 bases between. The CDR3 consists of 12 residues. The CDR3, as DNA: TGTGCCAGCAGCTTGGCCCGCTACGAGCAGTACTTC. This encodes CASSLARYEQYF.

This clone is a singleton in its sample. The chain employs TRBV29-1 and TRBJ1-3; D is perhaps TRBD1 (5 bases). This CDR3 spans 13 amino acids. The germline V and J ends were trimmed by 8 bases and 2 bases, with 13 bases remaining between them. From germline, CDR1 is SQVTM and CDR2 ANQGSEA. The DNA for the CDR3 is TGCAGCCCTTATGACAGAGCTGGAAACACCATATATTTT. Protein: CSPYDRAGNTIYF.

The gene calls are TRBV15 and TRBJ1-3; perhaps TRBD1 as D (5 bases). The CDR3 has 14 residues. The germline V and J ends were trimmed by 4 bases and 4 bases, with 11 bases remaining between them. Germline V lookup: CDR1 LNHNV, CDR2 YYDKDF (reference sequence). The CDR3 DNA reads TGTGCCACCAGCACGAGACGGGGGGGAAACACCATATATTTT. Protein: CATSTRRGGNTIYF. Filled out from reference TRBV15 and TRBJ1-3, the complete variable domain reads DAMVIQNPRYQVTQFGKPVTLSCSQTLNHNVMYWYQQKSSQAPKLLFHYYDKDFNNEADTPDNFQSRRPNTSFCFLDIRSPGLGDTAMYLCATSTRRGGNTIYFGEGSWLTVV.

The chain uses TRBV7-6 and TRBJ1-3; 7 nucleotides line up with TRBD1. Germline V gene sequence: CDR1 SGHVS, CDR2 FNYEAQ. The length of the CDR3 is 15 residues. V lost 5 bases, J lost 7 bases, and 11 bases stayed unmatched. The CDR3 nucleotides read TGTGCCAGCAGCCGTAACCCAGGGGGTGACAACACCATATATTTT. This sequence encodes CASSRNPGGDNTIYF. Together with reference TRBV7-6 and TRBJ1-3, the CDR3 gives the full variable domain: GAGVSQSPRYKVTKRGQDVALRCDPISGHVSLYWYRQALGQGPEFLTYFNYEAQQDKSGLPNDRFSAERPEGSISTLTIQRTEQRDSAMYRCASSRNPGGDNTIYFGEGSWLTVV.

The CDR3 DNA follows: TGTGCCAGCAGCTTAGTTGGGGGGTGGCAGGGTGGCACTGAAGCTTTCTTT. As protein: CASSLVGGWQGGTEAFF. The V and J genes are TRBV7-2 and TRBJ1-1; TRBD1 is a possible D gene (5 bases). The CDR3 sequence is 17 residues long. The germline gives CDR1 SGHTA, CDR2 FQGNSA. V was trimmed by 1 base and J by 4 bases, leaving 19 bases between them.

The CDR3 spells CASRAGSGQPQHF. DNA of the CDR3: TGTGCCTCCCGGGCCGGCAGCGGCCAGCCCCAGCATTTT. The J gene is TRBJ1-5, the V gene TRBV30, with unresolved D. V lost 7 bases, J lost 7 bases, and 17 bases lay in between. This CDR3 region has 13 residues. Germline CDR1 is GTSNPN and CDR2 is SVGIG (reference sequence).

The chain carries TRBV14 and TRBJ2-7; 10 bases are shared with TRBD2. The CDR3 has 18 residues. Germline V gene data show CDR1 as SGHDN and CDR2 as FVKESK. V shed 4 bases and J 7 bases; nucleotides not matched to a gene: 19. Here the CDR3 reads CASSPRPSGSTGMREQYF. CDR3 DNA: TGTGCCAGCAGCCCCCGGCCTAGCGGGAGTACGGGGATGCGAGAGCAGTACTTC.

The sample holds a few counts of this clone. The rearrangement joins TRBV7-8 to TRBJ1-3, with D tentatively TRBD1 (5 bases). Trimming removed 5 bases at V and 4 bases at J, with 15 bases between. The CDR3 runs 15 residues. Germline V gene lookup returns CDR1 SGHVS and CDR2 FQNEAQ. The CDR3 protein is CASSLREGPGNTIYF. The DNA of the CDR3 is TGTGCCAGCAGCCTAAGGGAGGGGCCCGGAAACACCATATATTTT.

This clone was observed a few times. This rearrangement joins TRBV7-9 to TRBJ2-1, with 9 bases fitting TRBD2. CDR1 SEHNR and CDR2 FQNEAQ come from the germline V gene (reference sequence). The CDR3 contains 15 residues. V was pared by 7 bases and J by 9 bases, with 13 bases of the junction left unmatched. The CDR3 nucleotides are TGTGCCAGCACCCTGAGGGTAGCGGGAGTTGGTGAGCAGTTCTTC. Translated, it gives CASTLRVAGVGEQFF.

The J gene is TRBJ2-7, the V gene TRBV7-9, with TRBD1 as a possible D gene (6 bases). The V and J ends lost 5 bases and 4 bases respectively, with 18 bases between them. This CDR3 comprises 15 residues. CDR1 is SEHNR, CDR2 FQNEAQ, per germline (reference sequence). Here the CDR3 DNA reads TGTGCCAGCAGCCCTATCGCAGGGGCTGGTTACGAGCAGTACTTC. This encodes CASSPIAGAGYEQYF.

The genes are TRBV27 and TRBJ1-6; no clear D. Germline V gene data show CDR1 as MNHEY and CDR2 as SMNVEV (reference sequence). Trimming stripped 8 bases from V and 4 bases from J, with 12 bases between. The CDR3 extends over 14 amino acids. CDR3 DNA: TGTGCCAGCCGGTTGGTCCCTTATAATTCACCCCTCCACTTT. This sequence encodes CASRLVPYNSPLHF.

This chain uses TRBV19 with TRBJ2-2; D may be TRBD2 (6 bases). Germline V gene sequence: CDR1 LNHDA, CDR2 SQIVND (reference sequence). The V gene lost 4 bases and the J gene lost 4 bases, with 7 bases spanning the gap. The CDR3 extends over 13 amino acids. CDR3 protein: CASSTTSTGELFF. CDR3 bases: TGTGCCAGTAGTACGACTAGCACCGGGGAGCTGTTTTTT.

The chain couples TRBV5-4 to TRBJ2-3; TRBD2 matches at 13 bases. The CDR3 totals 18 residues. J lost 1 base, V lost 3 bases, and 8 bases had no gene match. The germline CDR1 and CDR2 sequences are SGHNT and YYREEE (reference sequence). The CDR3 DNA is TGTGCCAGCAGCTCCCGGACTAGCGGGGGCCGAGGCACAGATACGCAGTATTTT. Protein sequence: CASSSRTSGGRGTDTQYF.

V is TRBV7-2 and J is TRBJ2-5; 10 bases agree with TRBD2. The J segment lost 7 bases and the V segment lost 5 bases, leaving 16 bases of the junction unmatched. Germline loops: CDR1 SGHTA, CDR2 FQGNSA. The CDR3 consists of 17 residues. The CDR3 sequence is CASSPGASGSSVGTQYF. In nucleotides, the CDR3 is TGTGCCAGCAGCCCGGGGGCTAGCGGGAGTTCAGTCGGGACCCAGTACTTC. The variable domain in full, with the rest retrieved from reference TRBV7-2 and TRBJ2-5, is GAGVSQSPSNKVTEKGKDVELRCDPISGHTALYWYRQSLGQGLEFLIYFQGNSAPDKSGLPSDRFSAERTGGSVSTLTIQRTQQEDSAVYLCASSPGASGSSVGTQYFGPGTRLLVL.

The chain carries TRBV2 and TRBJ2-3; D perhaps matches TRBD1 (8 bases). V was cut by 5 bases and J by 6 bases, with 24 bases left in between. Germline CDR1 is SNHLY and CDR2 is FYNNEI. CDR3 length equals 17 residues. The CDR3 loop reads CASSFRSGTGLRDTQYF. The CDR3 DNA sequence: TGTGCCAGCAGTTTTAGGAGCGGGACAGGTCTGCGGGATACGCAGTATTTT.

The count of this clone is one. The chain combines TRBV5-6 with TRBJ2-2; D possibly corresponds to TRBD2 (7 bases). Trimming took off 2 bases at V and 3 bases at J, with 8 bases between the two ends. Germline CDR1 and CDR2: SGHDT and YYEEEE. The CDR3 runs to 14 residues. CDR3 amino acids: CASSFGGHTGELFF. The CDR3 DNA reads TGTGCCAGCAGCTTCGGGGGGCACACCGGGGAGCTGTTTTTT.

The chain couples TRBV29-1 to TRBJ1-1; weak D call: TRBD1 (6 bases). This CDR3 comprises 16 residues. Germline V gene lookup returns CDR1 SQVTM and CDR2 ANQGSEA. V shed 4 bases and J shed 0 bases, with 18 bases lying between them. DNA of the CDR3: TGCAGCGTTGGGGGGCAGGGATCCAGTCTGAACACTGAAGCTTTCTTT. Its protein is CSVGGQGSSLNTEAFF.

In DNA, the CDR3 is TGTGCCAGCAGCGCCCGGACAGGGAATGGAGAGACCCAGTACTTC. Encoded protein: CASSARTGNGETQYF. The chain links TRBV7-8 to TRBJ2-5, with 8 positions matching TRBD1. This CDR3 spans 15 amino acids. V was pared by 5 bases and J by 4 bases, with 9 bases of the junction left unmatched. Germline V lookup: CDR1 SGHVS, CDR2 FQNEAQ.